This TCR beta chain appears in the sequencing data of a study of Ad26.COV2.S vaccination and SARS-CoV-2 variants. Regarding treatment: about 20 received Ad26.COV2.S at low or high dose, single or two shots; several received placebo; per-sample allocation not given. The investigators took samples on day 63 after the first vaccine or placebo injection. This clone occurred once. Repertoires were generated with immunoSEQ multiplex PCR, while TCRdb's copy carries only in-frame clones and drops some. This table holds about 440,000 clones, approximately 90% found once. This material consisted of peripheral blood, taken in a trial of Ad26.COV2.S vaccine versus placebo. The TCR comes from a person aged 18-60 years who received the Ad26.COV2.S COVID-19 vaccine or a placebo.

The CDR3 DNA reads as TGTGCCACCAGCAGAGGAGTATCTCAGTATGAGCAGTTCTTC. Translation: CATSRGVSQYEQFF. The chain uses TRBV15 and TRBJ2-1; D is unresolved. Trimming cost V 1 base and J 8 bases, with 12 bases left between them. CDR3 size: 14 residues. In germline, CDR1 is LNHNV, CDR2 YYDKDF (reference sequence).